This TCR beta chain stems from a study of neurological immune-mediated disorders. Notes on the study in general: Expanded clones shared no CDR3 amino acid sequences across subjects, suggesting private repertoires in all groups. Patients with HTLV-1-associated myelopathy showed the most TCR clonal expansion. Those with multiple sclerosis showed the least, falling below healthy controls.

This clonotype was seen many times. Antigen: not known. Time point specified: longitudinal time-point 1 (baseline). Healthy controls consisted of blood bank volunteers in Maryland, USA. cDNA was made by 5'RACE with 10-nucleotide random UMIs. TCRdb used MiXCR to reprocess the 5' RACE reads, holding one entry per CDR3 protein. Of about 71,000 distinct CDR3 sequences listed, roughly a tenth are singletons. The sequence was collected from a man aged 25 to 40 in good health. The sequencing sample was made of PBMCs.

The CDR3 is CASSPGGLAGQGGTYEQYF. The CDR3 DNA is TGTGCCAGCAGCCCGGGGGGACTAGCGGGCCAAGGGGGGACCTACGAGCAGTACTTC. V is TRBV28 and J is TRBJ2-7, with TRBD2 matching over 12 bases. The CDR3 length is 19 residues. The germline gives CDR1 MDHEN, CDR2 SYDVKM. Germline trimming cut 6 bases from V and 2 bases from J; bases unmatched to any gene: 17.